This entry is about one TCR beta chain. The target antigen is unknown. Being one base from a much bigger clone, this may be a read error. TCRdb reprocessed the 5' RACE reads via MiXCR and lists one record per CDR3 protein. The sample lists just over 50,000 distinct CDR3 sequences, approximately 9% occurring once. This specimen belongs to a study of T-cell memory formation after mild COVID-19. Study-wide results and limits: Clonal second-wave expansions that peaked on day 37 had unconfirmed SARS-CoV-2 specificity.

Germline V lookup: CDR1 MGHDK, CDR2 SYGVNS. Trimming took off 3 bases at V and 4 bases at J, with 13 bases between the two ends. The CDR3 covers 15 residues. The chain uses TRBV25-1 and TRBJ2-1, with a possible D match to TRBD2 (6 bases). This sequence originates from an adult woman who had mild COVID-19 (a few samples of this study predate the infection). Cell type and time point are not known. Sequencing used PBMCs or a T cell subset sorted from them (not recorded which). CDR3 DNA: TGTGCCAGCAGTGAGGAGGGGCCCTTGTACAATGAGCAGTTCTTC. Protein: CASSEEGPLYNEQFF.